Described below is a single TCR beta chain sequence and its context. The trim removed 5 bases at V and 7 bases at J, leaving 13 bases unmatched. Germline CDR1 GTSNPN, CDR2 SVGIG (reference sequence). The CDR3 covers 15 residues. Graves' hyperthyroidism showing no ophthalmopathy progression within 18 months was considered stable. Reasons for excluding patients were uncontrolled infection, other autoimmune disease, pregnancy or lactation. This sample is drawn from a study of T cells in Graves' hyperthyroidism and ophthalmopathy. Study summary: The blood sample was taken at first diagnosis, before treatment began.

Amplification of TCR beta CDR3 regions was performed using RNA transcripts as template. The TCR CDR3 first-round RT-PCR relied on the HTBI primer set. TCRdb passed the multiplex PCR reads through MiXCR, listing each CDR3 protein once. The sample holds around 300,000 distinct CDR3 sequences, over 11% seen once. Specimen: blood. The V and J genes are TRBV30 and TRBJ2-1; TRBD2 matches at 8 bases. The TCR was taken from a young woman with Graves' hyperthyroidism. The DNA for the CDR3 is TGTGCCTGGGGGAAACTAGCGGTTCGGGGAAATGAGCAGTTCTTC. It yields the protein CAWGKLAVRGNEQFF.